Listed here are 4 T cell receptor beta chains from one sample, sequenced in a study of blood T cell repertoires in COVID-19. Generated by immunoSEQ multiplex PCR, the TCRdb table keeps only in-frame clones and is missing some. The sample has 310,000 or so clones; around 90% are singletons. Sample: PBMCs or T cells enriched from blood (not recorded which). Receptor source: a woman aged 25 to 45 who had recovered from COVID-19.

V usage is TRBV27 and J usage is TRBJ2-7; 13 positions match TRBD2. Germline values: CDR1 MNHEY, CDR2 SMNVEV (reference sequence). The J segment lost 9 bases and the V segment lost 6 bases, leaving 8 bases of the junction unmatched. This CDR3 contains 14 residues. CDR3 in DNA: TGTGCCAGCAGGAGGACTAGCGGGAGAGTGGTGCAGTACTTC. This codes for CASRRTSGRVVQYF.

The J gene is TRBJ1-4, the V gene TRBV28; 9 positions match TRBD1. Germline assignment: CDR1 MDHEN and CDR2 SYDVKM. The ends lost 5 bases at V and 4 bases at J; junction bases unmatched: 5. The length of the CDR3 is 15 residues. The chain's CDR3 is CASSAPTGGNEKLFF. CDR3 nucleotide sequence: TGTGCCAGCAGTGCCCCGACAGGGGGTAATGAAAAACTGTTTTTT.

The J gene is TRBJ1-4, the V gene TRBV11-2, with D perhaps TRBD1 (5 bases). Trimming stripped 8 bases from V and 2 bases from J, with 9 bases between. The CDR3 length is 13 residues. The germline gives CDR1 SGHAT, CDR2 FQNNGV. The CDR3 coding sequence is TGTGCCAGCCTCCGGGGGACTAATGAAAAACTGTTTTTT. Protein product: CASLRGTNEKLFF.

This chain joins TRBV19 and TRBJ1-1; TRBD1 matches 7 bases. The V gene's germline CDR1 is LNHDA and CDR2 SQIVND (reference sequence). Germline trimming cut 4 bases from V and 3 bases from J; bases unmatched to any gene: 2. The CDR3 contains 13 residues. DNA of the CDR3: TGTGCCAGTAGTACACAGGGGTACACTGAAGCTTTCTTT. Translated, it gives CASSTQGYTEAFF.